This T cell receptor (beta chain) was documented in a study of CD8 T cells in ankylosing spondylitis. By quantitative 5'-RACE with molecular barcodes, the TCR beta libraries were made. A single record per CDR3 protein comes from TCRdb applying MiXCR to the 5' RACE reads. Of hundreds of thousands of distinct CDR3 sequences in the sample, 20% were seen once. V dropped 0 bases and J dropped 6; count of bases not matched to a gene: 2. This CDR3 is built from 16 residues. In germline, CDR1 is LGHNA, CDR2 YNFKEQ. This chain joins TRBV4-2 and TRBJ2-2, with 12 bases aligning to TRBD2. The sequence was obtained from a male donor with ankylosing spondylitis or in good health (not recorded which). The sample taken for sequencing was blood, either unsorted or a sorted T cell fraction (not recorded which). The CDR3 DNA follows: TGTGCCAGCAGCCAAGAGGGGACTAGCGGGCCCGGGGAGCTGTTTTTT. Protein: CASSQEGTSGPGELFF.